This T cell receptor beta chain was observed in a study of monozygotic twins with inflammatory bowel disease. General study results and limits: Data gave no support to a single strong signal or clonotype associated with IBD.

Points on this clonotype: Its antigen is not identified.

This CDR3 region has 14 residues. Germline CDR1 reads SQVTM; CDR2 reads ANQGSEA. With the 5' RACE reads reprocessed, TCRdb shows one record per CDR3 protein and no DNA. The record lists roughly 330,000 distinct CDR3 sequences, of which the ten most abundant hold roughly 2%. Every single donor had a roughly 2.7 ml blood sample drawn. The total RNA came straight from whole blood, and T cells were not sorted beforehand. The rearrangement joins TRBV29-1 to TRBJ2-5; as DNA is missing, the TRBD2 call by TCRdb cannot be tested. Sequencing was performed on blood. The TCR was taken from a human donor with ulcerative colitis or Crohn's disease, or a healthy co-twin of an affected twin (not recorded which). The CDR3 region is CSAILAGAEETQYF.